This is a list of T cell receptor beta chains from one sample in a study of cytomegalovirus exposure and HLA in healthy donors. Profiling relied on immunoSEQ multiplex PCR, and the TCRdb table lists in-frame clones only, not all of them. The repertoire holds more than 95,000 clones, with about 15% as singletons. The sample taken for sequencing was PBMCs. These receptors were obtained from a female donor in good health and CMV-seronegative. The CDR3 runs from the conserved cysteine through the conserved F or W. Fields, in order: J gene, D gene, clone size, V gene, CDR3 protein, CDR3 DNA. D genes are given only for firm matches. Part of the rows lack a size; the others show once, few, many or a class for expanded clones.

j_gene: TRBJ2-1; d_gene: TRBD1; abundance: many; v_gene: TRBV4-3; CDR3aa: CASSRNPGTGELNEQFF; CDR3nt: TGCGCCAGCAGCCGAAACCCCGGGACAGGGGAATTGAATGAGCAGTTCTTC
j_gene: TRBJ2-3; d_gene: TRBD1; abundance: NA; v_gene: TRBV5-1; CDR3aa: CASSPQGAPTDTQYF; CDR3nt: TGCGCCAGCAGCCCGCAGGGGGCACCCACAGATACGCAGTATTTT
j_gene: TRBJ2-4; d_gene: NA; abundance: few; v_gene: TRBV5-1; CDR3aa: CASSLGIAHKNIQYF; CDR3nt: TGCGCCAGCAGCTTGGGTATAGCACACAAAAACATTCAGTACTTC
j_gene: TRBJ2-7; d_gene: TRBD1; abundance: NA; v_gene: TRBV9; CDR3aa: CASSPGQGIYEQYF; CDR3nt: TGTGCCAGCAGCCCGGGACAGGGAATCTACGAGCAGTACTTC
j_gene: TRBJ2-2; d_gene: TRBD2; abundance: NA; v_gene: TRBV29-1; CDR3aa: CSAEGSGRTGELFF; CDR3nt: TGCAGCGCAGAAGGTAGCGGGCGAACCGGGGAGCTGTTTTTT
j_gene: TRBJ1-1; d_gene: NA; abundance: NA; v_gene: TRBV19; CDR3aa: CASSGTLNTEAFF; CDR3nt: TGTGCCAGTAGTGGCACCCTGAACACTGAAGCTTTCTTT
j_gene: TRBJ1-5; d_gene: NA; abundance: few; v_gene: TRBV28; CDR3aa: CASMQAGELGNQPQHF; CDR3nt: TGTGCCAGCATGCAGGCAGGGGAGTTAGGCAATCAGCCCCAGCATTTT
j_gene: TRBJ2-7; d_gene: TRBD1; abundance: NA; v_gene: TRBV6-5; CDR3aa: CASSSGQGRLYEQYF; CDR3nt: TGTGCCAGCAGTTCCGGACAGGGAAGGCTATACGAGCAGTACTTC
j_gene: TRBJ2-7; d_gene: NA; abundance: once; v_gene: TRBV7-9; CDR3aa: CASGDLSSYEQYF; CDR3nt: TGTGCCTCCGGGGACTTGAGCTCCTACGAGCAGTACTTC
j_gene: TRBJ2-4; d_gene: TRBD2; abundance: few; v_gene: TRBV30; CDR3aa: CAWRISGGGAGNIQYF; CDR3nt: TGTGCCTGGAGAATCAGCGGGGGGGGAGCGGGAAACATTCAGTACTTC
j_gene: TRBJ2-7; d_gene: NA; abundance: few; v_gene: TRBV27; CDR3aa: CASSPNRQPDSYEQYF; CDR3nt: TGTGCCAGCAGTCCCAACCGACAACCGGACTCCTACGAGCAGTACTTC
j_gene: TRBJ1-3; d_gene: NA; abundance: NA; v_gene: TRBV5-6; CDR3aa: CASSRKGSGNTIYF; CDR3nt: TGTGCCAGCAGTCGTAAGGGGTCTGGAAACACCATATATTTT
j_gene: TRBJ1-2; d_gene: NA; abundance: NA; v_gene: TRBV27; CDR3aa: CASGRGLGGYGYTF; CDR3nt: TGTGCCAGCGGGAGAGGGTTAGGGGGCTATGGCTACACCTTC
j_gene: TRBJ2-5; d_gene: NA; abundance: few; v_gene: TRBV15; CDR3aa: CATSRRVGGQETQYF; CDR3nt: TGTGCCACCTCTCGGAGGGTGGGTGGGCAAGAGACCCAGTACTTC
j_gene: TRBJ2-2; d_gene: TRBD2; abundance: few; v_gene: TRBV14; CDR3aa: CASSQALAGAGELFF; CDR3nt: TGTGCCAGCAGCCAAGCACTAGCGGGAGCCGGGGAGCTGTTTTTT
j_gene: TRBJ2-1; d_gene: NA; abundance: few; v_gene: TRBV29-1; CDR3aa: CSGRGYGEQFF; CDR3nt: TGCAGCGGGAGAGGGTACGGTGAGCAGTTCTTC
j_gene: TRBJ1-4; d_gene: NA; abundance: NA; v_gene: TRBV28; CDR3aa: CASSSLAGKLFF; CDR3nt: TGTGCCAGCAGTTCCCTTGCGGGGAAACTGTTTTTT
j_gene: TRBJ2-7; d_gene: NA; abundance: NA; v_gene: TRBV28; CDR3aa: CASSLRGSEQYF; CDR3nt: TGTGCCAGCAGTTTGAGGGGGAGCGAGCAGTACTTC
j_gene: TRBJ2-5; d_gene: NA; abundance: NA; v_gene: TRBV29-1; CDR3aa: CSVGVLGETQYF; CDR3nt: TGCAGCGTTGGGGTCCTCGGGGAGACCCAGTACTTC
j_gene: TRBJ2-5; d_gene: NA; abundance: NA; v_gene: TRBV28; CDR3aa: CASSQLSERETQYF; CDR3nt: TGTGCCAGCAGTCAACTCTCAGAGCGCGAGACCCAGTACTTC
j_gene: TRBJ2-5; d_gene: NA; abundance: few; v_gene: TRBV18; CDR3aa: CASFLSGGKETQYF; CDR3nt: TGTGCCAGCTTCCTCTCCGGGGGAAAAGAGACCCAGTACTTC
j_gene: TRBJ2-5; d_gene: TRBD2; abundance: few; v_gene: TRBV12-5; CDR3aa: CASGLQMSGVSGIRNETQYF; CDR3nt: TGTGCTAGTGGTTTGCAGATGTCCGGTGTTAGCGGGATAAGAAATGAGACCCAGTACTTC
j_gene: TRBJ2-7; d_gene: NA; abundance: few; v_gene: TRBV21-1; CDR3aa: CASSKIIQQYF; CDR3nt: TGTGCCAGCAGCAAAATCATCCAGCAGTACTTC
j_gene: TRBJ1-3; d_gene: NA; abundance: NA; v_gene: TRBV7-9; CDR3aa: CASSLAGGRGNTIYF; CDR3nt: TGTGCCAGCAGCTTAGCCGGGGGGCGTGGAAACACCATATATTTT
j_gene: TRBJ1-5; d_gene: TRBD1; abundance: NA; v_gene: TRBV6-1; CDR3aa: CASSGQGAHNQPQHF; CDR3nt: TGTGCCAGCAGTGGACAGGGGGCCCACAATCAGCCCCAGCATTTT
j_gene: TRBJ2-5; d_gene: NA; abundance: NA; v_gene: TRBV6-6; CDR3aa: CASSYSTTDRQETQYF; CDR3nt: TGTGCCAGCAGTTACTCGACGACAGACCGCCAAGAGACCCAGTACTTC
j_gene: TRBJ2-1; d_gene: TRBD2; abundance: few; v_gene: TRBV7-9; CDR3aa: CASSGGLAGFSYNEQFF; CDR3nt: TGTGCCAGCAGCGGTGGACTAGCGGGTTTCTCCTACAATGAGCAGTTCTTC
j_gene: TRBJ2-2; d_gene: TRBD2; abundance: few; v_gene: TRBV6-4; CDR3aa: CASRATSGGAAGELFF; CDR3nt: TGTGCCAGCAGAGCGACTAGCGGGGGGGCCGCCGGGGAGCTGTTTTTT
j_gene: TRBJ2-3; d_gene: TRBD2; abundance: few; v_gene: TRBV20-1; CDR3aa: CSTRGAGTQYF; CDR3nt: TGCAGTACGCGGGGGGCGGGTACGCAGTATTTT
j_gene: TRBJ2-3; d_gene: NA; abundance: few; v_gene: TRBV30; CDR3aa: CALGGDRTDTQYF; CDR3nt: TGTGCTCTCGGGGGAGACCGCACAGATACGCAGTATTTT
j_gene: TRBJ1-1; d_gene: NA; abundance: few; v_gene: TRBV6-5; CDR3aa: CASSPGGRPAQAFF; CDR3nt: TGTGCCAGCAGTCCGGGGGGCCGCCCAGCCCAAGCTTTCTTT
j_gene: TRBJ1-6; d_gene: NA; abundance: few; v_gene: TRBV4-3; CDR3aa: CASSQTRGNSPLHF; CDR3nt: TGCGCCAGCAGCCAAACCAGGGGTAATTCACCCCTCCACTTT
j_gene: TRBJ1-3; d_gene: TRBD1; abundance: NA; v_gene: TRBV19; CDR3aa: CASSTGDSLGNTIYF; CDR3nt: TGTGCCAGTAGTACCGGGGACAGCCTCGGAAACACCATATATTTT
j_gene: TRBJ1-5; d_gene: NA; abundance: NA; v_gene: TRBV27; CDR3aa: CASSGQYNQPQHF; CDR3nt: TGTGCCAGCAGTGGACAGTACAATCAGCCCCAGCATTTT
j_gene: TRBJ1-3; d_gene: TRBD1; abundance: few; v_gene: TRBV5-1; CDR3aa: CASSHTGEKGNTIYF; CDR3nt: TGCGCCAGCAGCCACACAGGGGAAAAAGGAAACACCATATATTTT
j_gene: TRBJ1-4; d_gene: NA; abundance: NA; v_gene: TRBV25-1; CDR3aa: CASRQSTNEKLFF; CDR3nt: TGTGCCAGCAGACAGTCAACTAATGAAAAACTGTTTTTT
j_gene: TRBJ2-1; d_gene: NA; abundance: NA; v_gene: TRBV5-1; CDR3aa: CASSFEGTYNEQFF; CDR3nt: TGCGCCAGCAGCTTCGAGGGTACCTACAATGAGCAGTTCTTC
j_gene: TRBJ2-2; d_gene: TRBD2; abundance: NA; v_gene: TRBV6-5; CDR3aa: CARTSGGAGTGELFF; CDR3nt: TGTGCCAGGACTAGCGGGGGGGCCGGCACCGGGGAGCTGTTTTTT
j_gene: TRBJ2-7; d_gene: TRBD1; abundance: few; v_gene: TRBV4-3; CDR3aa: CASSPHRQGKYEQYF; CDR3nt: TGCGCCAGCAGCCCCCACCGACAGGGTAAATACGAGCAGTACTTC
j_gene: TRBJ2-2; d_gene: TRBD2; abundance: NA; v_gene: TRBV9; CDR3aa: CASSVVSGAGTGELFF; CDR3nt: TGTGCCAGCAGCGTAGTATCGGGAGCGGGGACCGGGGAGCTGTTTTTT
j_gene: TRBJ2-7; d_gene: TRBD2; abundance: NA; v_gene: TRBV6-1; CDR3aa: CASNKRESPREQYF; CDR3nt: TGTGCCAGCAATAAGCGGGAGTCCCCTCGCGAGCAGTACTTC
j_gene: TRBJ1-2; d_gene: TRBD1; abundance: NA; v_gene: TRBV5-1; CDR3aa: CASSLGQGAFGYTF; CDR3nt: TGCGCCAGCAGCTTGGGACAGGGGGCATTTGGCTACACCTTC
j_gene: TRBJ1-3; d_gene: NA; abundance: few; v_gene: TRBV4-3; CDR3aa: CASSQDISGSGNTIYF; CDR3nt: TGCGCCAGCAGCCAAGATATTAGCGGATCTGGAAACACCATATATTTT
j_gene: TRBJ2-5; d_gene: NA; abundance: NA; v_gene: TRBV19; CDR3aa: CASSNGGTAVETQYF; CDR3nt: TGTGCCAGTAGTAATGGGGGGACGGCCGTAGAGACCCAGTACTTC
j_gene: TRBJ1-2; d_gene: NA; abundance: few; v_gene: TRBV28; CDR3aa: CASSFIRGSGYTF; CDR3nt: TGTGCCAGCAGTTTTATCCGGGGTAGTGGCTACACCTTC
j_gene: TRBJ2-1; d_gene: NA; abundance: few; v_gene: TRBV7-6; CDR3aa: CASSKTGPGTRLNEQFF; CDR3nt: TGTGCCAGCAGCAAAACGGGCCCGGGGACACGCTTGAATGAGCAGTTCTTC
j_gene: TRBJ1-1; d_gene: NA; abundance: NA; v_gene: TRBV30; CDR3aa: CAWSVGTSRGDTEAFF; CDR3nt: TGTGCCTGGAGTGTAGGTACAAGCCGCGGGGACACTGAAGCTTTCTTT
j_gene: TRBJ2-7; d_gene: TRBD1; abundance: few; v_gene: TRBV4-2; CDR3aa: CASSQDRGTGSYEQYF; CDR3nt: TGTGCCAGCAGCCAAGACCGGGGGACAGGGTCCTACGAGCAGTACTTC
j_gene: TRBJ1-1; d_gene: NA; abundance: few; v_gene: TRBV28; CDR3aa: CASPPSPAERRPTEAFF; CDR3nt: TGTGCCAGCCCCCCCTCCCCGGCGGAGAGGAGGCCCACTGAAGCTTTCTTT
j_gene: TRBJ2-7; d_gene: NA; abundance: NA; v_gene: TRBV4-2; CDR3aa: CASSQGSAGHYEQYF; CDR3nt: TGTGCCAGCAGCCAAGGTTCAGCGGGACACTACGAGCAGTACTTC
j_gene: TRBJ1-2; d_gene: NA; abundance: NA; v_gene: TRBV5-1; CDR3aa: CASSPAGFGGYTF; CDR3nt: TGCGCCAGCAGCCCGGCCGGGTTCGGGGGCTACACCTTC
j_gene: TRBJ2-5; d_gene: TRBD1; abundance: NA; v_gene: TRBV11-3; CDR3aa: CASSKSPGQQETQYF; CDR3nt: TGTGCCAGCAGCAAAAGCCCGGGACAGCAAGAGACCCAGTACTTC
j_gene: TRBJ1-2; d_gene: NA; abundance: NA; v_gene: TRBV11-3; CDR3aa: CASLRTQLCGYTF; CDR3nt: TGTGCCAGTCTCAGGACACAATTGTGCGGCTACACCTTC
j_gene: TRBJ2-3; d_gene: TRBD1; abundance: few; v_gene: TRBV2; CDR3aa: CASAGTGVVRGNTQYF; CDR3nt: TGTGCCAGCGCCGGGACAGGGGTGGTGAGGGGAAATACGCAGTATTTT
j_gene: TRBJ1-1; d_gene: NA; abundance: NA; v_gene: TRBV10-3; CDR3aa: CAISKGDTEAFF; CDR3nt: TGTGCCATCAGTAAAGGGGACACTGAAGCTTTCTTT
j_gene: TRBJ1-6; d_gene: NA; abundance: NA; v_gene: TRBV5-1; CDR3aa: CASSLNPPDSSYNSPLHF; CDR3nt: TGCGCCAGCAGCTTGAATCCCCCCGACAGCTCCTATAATTCACCCCTCCACTTT